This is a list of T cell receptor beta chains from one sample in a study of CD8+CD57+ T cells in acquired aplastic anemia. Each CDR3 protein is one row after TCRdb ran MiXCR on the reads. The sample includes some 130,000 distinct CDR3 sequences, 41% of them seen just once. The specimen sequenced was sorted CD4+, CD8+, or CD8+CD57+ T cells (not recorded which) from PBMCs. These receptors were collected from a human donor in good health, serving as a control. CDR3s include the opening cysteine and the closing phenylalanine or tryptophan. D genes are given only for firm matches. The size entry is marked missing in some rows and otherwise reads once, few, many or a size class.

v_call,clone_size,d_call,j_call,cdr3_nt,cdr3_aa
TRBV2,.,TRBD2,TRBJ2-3,TGTGCCAGCAGTTACTCGACTAGCGGGAGGAAAACAGATACGCAGTATTTT,CASSYSTSGRKTDTQYF
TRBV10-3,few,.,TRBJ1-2,TGTGCCACCTCGGTCTGGGGGCAAGACCATGACTACACCTTC,CATSVWGQDHDYTF
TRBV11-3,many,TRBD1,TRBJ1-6,TGTGCCAGCAGCTTAGATCGCGGAACAGGGGGAAGTAATTCACCCCTCCACTTT,CASSLDRGTGGSNSPLHF
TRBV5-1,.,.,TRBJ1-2,TGCGCCAGCAGCCCCCTACAGGGAACCAGAACAAGCTATGGCTACACCTTC,CASSPLQGTRTSYGYTF
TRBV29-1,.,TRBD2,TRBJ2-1,TGCAGCGGCCGGGCGGGAGGGATGTACAATGAGCAGTTCTTC,CSGRAGGMYNEQFF
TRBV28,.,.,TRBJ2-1,TGTGCCAGCAGTTTTTGGGGAAACTCCTACAATGAGCAGTTCTTC,CASSFWGNSYNEQFF
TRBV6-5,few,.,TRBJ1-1,TGTGCCAGCAGTACGGGCGATTGGGTCCCTGAAGCTTTCTTT,CASSTGDWVPEAFF
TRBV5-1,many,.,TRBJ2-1,TGCGCCAGCAGCTTGGACACCTCGGGGGATAGGCAGTTCTTC,CASSLDTSGDRQFF
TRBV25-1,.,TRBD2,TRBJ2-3,TGTGCCAGCAGCGCACTGGGGGGAGCGGGGGAGGATACGCAGTATTTT,CASSALGGAGEDTQYF
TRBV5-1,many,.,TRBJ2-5,TGCGCCAGCAGTTTCGCCCAAGAGACCCAGTACTTC,CASSFAQETQYF
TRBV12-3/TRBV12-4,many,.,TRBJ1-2,TGTGCCAGCAGTGTCCTACAGGGTGCTGTTGGCTACACCTTC,CASSVLQGAVGYTF
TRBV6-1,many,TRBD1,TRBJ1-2,TGTGCCAGCAGTGAACATGACAGGGACTATGGCTACACCTTC,CASSEHDRDYGYTF
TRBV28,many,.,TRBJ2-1,TGTGCCAGCAGCTCTAACTCGCTAGATGAGCAGTTCTTC,CASSSNSLDEQFF
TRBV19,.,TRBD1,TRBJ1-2,TGTGCCAGTAGTTTACAGGGGGCGCTTGGCTACACCTTC,CASSLQGALGYTF
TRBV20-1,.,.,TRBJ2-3,TGCAGTAGCCTTGTTAGCACAGATACGCAGTATTTT,CSSLVSTDTQYF
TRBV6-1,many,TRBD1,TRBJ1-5,TGTGCCAGCAGTGAGGCCACGGGACAGGGCTTTCAGCCCCAGCATTTT,CASSEATGQGFQPQHF
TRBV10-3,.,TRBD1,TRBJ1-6,TGTGCCATCACTACGGACAGGGGGCGATTTTCACCCCTCCACTTT,CAITTDRGRFSPLHF
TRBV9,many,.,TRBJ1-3,TGTGCCAGCAGCGTAGTGGGCGGTGGAAACACCATATATTTT,CASSVVGGGNTIYF
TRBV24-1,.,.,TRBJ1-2,TGTGCCACCCTCAGGACCAGCCACTATGGCTACACCTTC,CATLRTSHYGYTF
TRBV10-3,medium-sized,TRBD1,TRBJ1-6,TGTGCCGCTCGGACCGGACAGGGGAATTCACCCCTCCACTTT,CAARTGQGNSPLHF
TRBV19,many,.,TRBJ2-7,TGTGCCAGTAGTATTGGTCTAATCTACGAGCAGTACTTC,CASSIGLIYEQYF
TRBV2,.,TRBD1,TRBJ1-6,TGTGCCAGCAGTACAGAGCGGGACAGCTATTCACCCCTCCACTTT,CASSTERDSYSPLHF
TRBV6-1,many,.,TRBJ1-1,TGTGCCAGCAGTCGGTTGGGGCTTGGAGCTTTCTTT,CASSRLGLGAFF
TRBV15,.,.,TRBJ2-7,TGTGCCACCAGCAGAGACCCCGCCTACGAGCAGTACTTC,CATSRDPAYEQYF
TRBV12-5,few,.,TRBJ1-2,TGTGTTAGTAGCCCAGGGGTACTCGGCTATGGCTACACCTTC,CVSSPGVLGYGYTF
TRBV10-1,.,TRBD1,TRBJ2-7,TGCACCAGCAAGTTAAGGGGACAGAGTGTCTACGAGCAGTACTTC,CTSKLRGQSVYEQYF
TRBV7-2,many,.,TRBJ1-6,TGTGCCAGCAGCTTAGCGCAGGGGTCTGCACCCCTCCACTTT,CASSLAQGSAPLHF
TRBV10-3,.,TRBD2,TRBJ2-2,TGTGCCATCAGGCGGGAGGGGACCGGGGAGCTGTTTTTT,CAIRREGTGELFF
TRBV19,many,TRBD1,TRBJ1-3,TGTGCCAGTAGTACCAGGGGGAGCTCTGGAAACACCATATATTTT,CASSTRGSSGNTIYF
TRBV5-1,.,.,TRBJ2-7,TGCGCCAGCAGCTCCCAGGAGGACGGCGAGCAGTACTTC,CASSSQEDGEQYF
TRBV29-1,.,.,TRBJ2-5,TGCAGCGTTGAAGAGACCCAGTACTTC,CSVEETQYF
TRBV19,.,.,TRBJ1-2,TGTGCCAGTAGTATAGGAGGCCAGAACTATGGCTACACCTTC,CASSIGGQNYGYTF
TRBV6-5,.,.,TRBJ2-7,TGTGCCAGCAATTCCGGCACCCTTGGTTACGAGCAGTACTTC,CASNSGTLGYEQYF
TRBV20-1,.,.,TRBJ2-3,TGCAGTGCTAGAGGAGCGGAGGGCACAGATACGCAGTATTTT,CSARGAEGTDTQYF
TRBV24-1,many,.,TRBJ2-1,TGTGCCACCAGTGATTTGGGAGGGCCCTACAATGAGCAGTTCTTC,CATSDLGGPYNEQFF
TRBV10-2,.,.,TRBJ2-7,TGCGCCACAAATCGAGGGGGTAGCTCCTACGAGCAGTACTTC,CATNRGGSSYEQYF
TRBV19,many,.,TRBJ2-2,TGTGCCAGTAGCCCTGGGACAAACACCGGGGAGCTGTTTTTT,CASSPGTNTGELFF
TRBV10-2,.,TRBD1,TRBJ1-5,TGCGCCAGCAGCTGGACAGGGGTCGGCAATCAGCCCCAGCATTTT,CASSWTGVGNQPQHF
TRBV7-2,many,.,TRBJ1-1,TGTGCCAGCAGCTTAGCACCCCCAGGGACGGAAGCTTTCTTT,CASSLAPPGTEAFF
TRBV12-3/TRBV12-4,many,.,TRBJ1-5,TGTGCCAGCAGTTTATCCCGTAACCAGCCCCAGCATTTT,CASSLSRNQPQHF
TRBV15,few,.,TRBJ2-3,TGTGCCACCAGCAGAGTTGGGGATACGCAGTATTTT,CATSRVGDTQYF
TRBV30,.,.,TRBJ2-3,TGTGCCTGGAGTCCGGGGGATACGCAGTATTTT,CAWSPGDTQYF
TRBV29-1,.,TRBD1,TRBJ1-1,TGCAGCGTTGTCGGTGGGACAGGGGCGGGCACAAAAGCTTTCTTT,CSVVGGTGAGTKAFF
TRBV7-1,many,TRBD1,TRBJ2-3,TGTGCCAGCAGGTCCAGGACAGGGGGTCCCACCCGGGGCTCCGATACGCAGTATTTT,CASRSRTGGPTRGSDTQYF
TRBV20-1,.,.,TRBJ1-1,TGCAGTGCTAGACCAGCCACAACAGGGAACACTGAAGCTTTCTTT,CSARPATTGNTEAFF
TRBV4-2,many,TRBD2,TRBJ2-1,TGTGCCAGCAGCCAAGTTGTCGCGGGGGTCGCCTACAATGAGCAGTTCTTC,CASSQVVAGVAYNEQFF
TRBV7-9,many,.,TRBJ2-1,TGTGCCAGCAGCCTTGTCAGTCGGGAGCAGTTCTTC,CASSLVSREQFF